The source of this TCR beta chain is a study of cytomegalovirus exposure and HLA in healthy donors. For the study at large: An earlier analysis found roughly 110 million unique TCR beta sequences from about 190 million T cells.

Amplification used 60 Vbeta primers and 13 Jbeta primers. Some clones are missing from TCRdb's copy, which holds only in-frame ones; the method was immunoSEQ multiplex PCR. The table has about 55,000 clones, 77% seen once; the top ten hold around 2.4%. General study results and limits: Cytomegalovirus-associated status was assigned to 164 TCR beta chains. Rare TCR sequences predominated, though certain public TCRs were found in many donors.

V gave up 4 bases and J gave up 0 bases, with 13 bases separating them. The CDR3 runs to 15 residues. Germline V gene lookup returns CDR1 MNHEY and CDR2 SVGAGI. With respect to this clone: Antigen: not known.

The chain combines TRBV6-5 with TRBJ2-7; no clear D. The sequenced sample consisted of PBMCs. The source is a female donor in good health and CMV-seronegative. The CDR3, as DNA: TGTGCCAGCAGTTCACTGCAGGTTCACTCCTACGAGCAGTACTTC. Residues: CASSSLQVHSYEQYF.